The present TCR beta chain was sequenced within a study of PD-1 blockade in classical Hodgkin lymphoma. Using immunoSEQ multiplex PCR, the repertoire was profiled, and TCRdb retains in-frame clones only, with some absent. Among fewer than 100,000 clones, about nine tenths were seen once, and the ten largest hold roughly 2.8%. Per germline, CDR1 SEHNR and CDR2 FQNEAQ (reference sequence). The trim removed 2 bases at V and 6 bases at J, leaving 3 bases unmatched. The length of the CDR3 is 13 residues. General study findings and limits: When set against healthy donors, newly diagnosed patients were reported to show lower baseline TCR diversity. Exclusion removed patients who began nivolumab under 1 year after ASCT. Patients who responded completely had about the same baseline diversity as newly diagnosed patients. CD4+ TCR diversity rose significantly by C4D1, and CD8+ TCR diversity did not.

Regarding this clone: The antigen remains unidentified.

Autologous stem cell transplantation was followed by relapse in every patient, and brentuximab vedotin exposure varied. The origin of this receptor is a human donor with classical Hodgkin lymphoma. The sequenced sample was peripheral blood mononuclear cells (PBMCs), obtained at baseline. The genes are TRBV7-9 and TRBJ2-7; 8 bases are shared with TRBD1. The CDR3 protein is CASSLTGGGEQYF. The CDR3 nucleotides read TGTGCCAGCAGCTTAACAGGGGGTGGCGAGCAGTACTTC.